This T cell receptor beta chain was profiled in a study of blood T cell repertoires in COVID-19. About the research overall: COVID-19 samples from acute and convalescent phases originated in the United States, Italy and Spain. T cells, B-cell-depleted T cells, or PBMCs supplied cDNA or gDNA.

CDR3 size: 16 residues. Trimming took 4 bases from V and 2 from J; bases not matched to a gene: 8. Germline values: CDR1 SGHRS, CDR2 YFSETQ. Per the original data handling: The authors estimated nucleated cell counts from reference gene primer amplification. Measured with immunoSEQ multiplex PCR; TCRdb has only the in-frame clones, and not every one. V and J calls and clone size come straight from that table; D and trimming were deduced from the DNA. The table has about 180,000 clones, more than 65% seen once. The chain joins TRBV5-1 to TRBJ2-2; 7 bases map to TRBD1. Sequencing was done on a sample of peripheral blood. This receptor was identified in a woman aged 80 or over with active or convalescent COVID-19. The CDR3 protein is CASSPATGRNTGELFF. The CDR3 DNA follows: TGCGCCAGCAGCCCCGCGACAGGGCGTAACACCGGGGAGCTGTTTTTT.